Listed below are T cell receptor beta chains from one sample, sequenced in a study of cytomegalovirus exposure and HLA in healthy donors. Assay used: immunoSEQ multiplex PCR; TCRdb lists only in-frame clones, some missing. Of about 110,000 clones listed, roughly 69% are singletons. The sequencing input was PBMCs. These TCRs come from a woman in her seventies in good health and CMV-seropositive. Both conserved end residues are part of each CDR3. The D gene is left open where the match is weak. A clone size is listed for some rows: how often the clone was seen (once, few, many), or a class if it is expanded.

.	.	TRBV19	TRBJ1-2	CASSSPVSSAYGYTF	TGTGCCAGTAGTTCGCCAGTGAGTAGCGCCTATGGCTACACCTTC
.	.	TRBV6-6	TRBJ2-2	CASSRHTANTGELFF	TGTGCCAGCAGTCGACATACTGCGAACACCGGGGAGCTGTTTTTT
.	TRBD1	TRBV11-2	TRBJ2-5	CASSLALTGETQYF	TGTGCCAGCAGCTTAGCCCTTACAGGGGAAACCCAGTACTTC
few	TRBD1	TRBV30	TRBJ2-5	CAWSVAGGLRETQYF	TGTGCCTGGAGTGTAGCAGGGGGCTTGAGAGAGACCCAGTACTTC
.	TRBD1	TRBV27	TRBJ2-1	CASSSSGTGDREQFF	TGTGCCAGCAGTTCCTCCGGGACAGGGGATCGTGAGCAGTTCTTC
.	TRBD1	TRBV11-1	TRBJ2-6	CASSWQGAGANVLTF	TGTGCCAGCAGCTGGCAGGGGGCCGGGGCCAACGTCCTGACTTTC
once	TRBD2	TRBV7-2	TRBJ2-1	CASSPIAGGAEQFF	TGTGCCAGCAGCCCCATAGCGGGGGGCGCTGAGCAGTTCTTC
few	TRBD1	TRBV5-1	TRBJ1-1	CASSLGPGQGAPAFF	TGCGCCAGCAGCTTGGGGCCGGGACAGGGGGCGCCGGCTTTCTTT
.	.	TRBV5-6	TRBJ2-3	CASSSTGSTDTQYF	TGTGCCAGCAGCTCCACAGGGAGCACAGATACGCAGTATTTT
.	TRBD1	TRBV4-3	TRBJ2-7	CASSLGTGTHEQYF	TGCGCCAGCAGCTTAGGGACAGGGACCCACGAGCAGTACTTC
.	.	TRBV7-9	TRBJ1-4	CASSPQGGTNEKLFF	TGTGCCAGCAGCCCCCAGGGAGGAACTAATGAAAAACTGTTTTTT
.	TRBD1	TRBV19	TRBJ2-7	CASSKLPGQGAGYEQYF	TGTGCCAGTAGTAAATTACCGGGACAGGGGGCGGGGTACGAGCAGTACTTC
.	.	TRBV6-5	TRBJ1-1	CASSYGVGANEAFF	TGTGCCAGCAGTTACGGGGTAGGGGCGAATGAAGCTTTCTTT
.	.	TRBV11-2	TRBJ1-3	CASSLGYSGNTIYF	TGTGCCAGCAGCTTGGGCTACTCTGGAAACACCATATATTTT
.	.	TRBV6-5	TRBJ1-6	CASSSSFLHNSPLHF	TGTGCCAGCAGTTCGAGCTTTCTCCATAATTCACCCCTCCACTTT
.	.	TRBV5-1	TRBJ1-1	CASSLGTVSNTEAFF	TGCGCCAGCAGCTTGGGGACAGTCAGTAACACTGAAGCTTTCTTT
few	.	TRBV7-6	TRBJ2-6	CASSFFGRTGANVLTF	TGTGCCAGCAGCTTTTTCGGCCGGACAGGGGCCAACGTCCTGACTTTC
.	.	TRBV4-3	TRBJ2-6	CASSQVPFYSSVSGANVLTF	TGCGCCAGCAGCCAAGTCCCCTTTTACAGCTCGGTCTCTGGGGCCAACGTCCTGACTTTC
few	TRBD1	TRBV6-5	TRBJ1-5	CASSPTGASNQPQHF	TGTGCCAGCAGTCCCACAGGGGCAAGCAATCAGCCCCAGCATTTT
.	.	TRBV5-8	TRBJ2-2	CASSFGGAGELFF	TGTGCCAGCAGCTTCGGAGGCGCCGGGGAGCTGTTTTTT